These 18 T cell receptor beta chains originate from one sample sequenced in a study of OX40 agonist ivuxolimab in advanced cancers. Some clones are missing from TCRdb's copy, which holds only in-frame ones; the method was immunoSEQ multiplex PCR. The sample carries fewer than 80,000 clones, roughly 87% recorded once. Sequences were derived from CD4+ or CD8+ T cells sorted from blood, sampled in a trial of the OX40 agonist ivuxolimab. Receptors were obtained from an adult with an advanced solid tumor such as melanoma, head and neck, liver or kidney cancer.

This chain links TRBV28 with TRBJ2-1, with D possibly matching TRBD2 (6 bases). V was pared by 8 bases and J by 3 bases, with 14 bases between. Germline CDR1 reads MDHEN; CDR2 reads SYDVKM. The CDR3 spans 14 residues. The CDR3 nucleotides read TGTGCCAGCTATAGCGGATCGTTCTACAATGAGCAGTTCTTC. Translated, it gives CASYSGSFYNEQFF. Full variable domain (remainder filled in from reference TRBV28 and TRBJ2-1): DVKVTQSSRYLVKRTGEKVFLECVQDMDHENMFWYRQDPGLGLRLIYFSYDVKMKEKGDIPEGYSVSREKKERFSLILESASTNQTSMYLCASYSGSFYNEQFFGPGTRLTVL.

The rearrangement links TRBV6-6 to TRBJ1-1; D may be TRBD1 (5 bases). Trimming pared 6 bases from V and 1 base from J, leaving 12 bases between. This CDR3 region has 14 residues. Germline V gene sequence: CDR1 MNHNY, CDR2 SVGAGI (reference sequence). CDR3 DNA sequence: TGTGCCAGCAGCATCGGGACGGCGAACACTGAAGCTTTCTTT. Translation: CASSIGTANTEAFF.

This clone was detected only once. The chain is built from TRBV7-8 and TRBJ1-1, with 8 nucleotides matching TRBD1. There are 17 residues in the CDR3. Germline trimming cut 2 bases from V and 0 bases from J; bases unmatched to any gene: 8. Germline V lookup: CDR1 SGHVS, CDR2 FQNEAQ. This CDR3 reads CASSLLRDRFVNTEAFF. CDR3 DNA: TGTGCCAGCAGCTTATTACGGGACAGGTTTGTGAACACTGAAGCTTTCTTT.

The chain uses TRBV20-1 and TRBJ2-7, with no clear D. V lost 2 bases and J 4 bases, leaving 3 bases between the germline ends. Germline-derived CDR1 and CDR2 are DFQATT and SNEGSKA (reference sequence). The length of the CDR3 is 10 residues. The CDR3 DNA follows: TGCAGTGCTAGAAGTTACGAGCAGTACTTC. This encodes CSARSYEQYF.

The chain joins TRBV5-1 to TRBJ2-2, with D perhaps given as TRBD1 or TRBD2 (6 bases each). The germline gives CDR1 SGHRS, CDR2 YFSETQ. The V end was cut by 1 base, the J end by 1 base, with 17 bases between. This CDR3 has 18 amino acids. CDR3 bases: TGCGCCAGCAGCTTGAGTTCGGGGGCTCTTGGGAACACCGGGGAGCTGTTTTTT. Amino acid sequence: CASSLSSGALGNTGELFF.

The chain links TRBV4-1 to TRBJ1-6; 7 bases map to TRBD1. With 0 bases clipped from V and 7 bases from J, the junction kept 6 bases outside the gene matches. The CDR3 has 16 amino acids. Per the germline V gene, CDR1 is MGHRA and CDR2 is YSYEKL. The CDR3: CASSQDQIQGNSPLHF. The CDR3 DNA sequence: TGCGCCAGCAGCCAAGATCAAATACAGGGGAATTCACCCCTCCACTTT.

The genes are TRBV7-2 and TRBJ1-5; D gene ambiguous. Between the trimmed V and J ends, which lost 4 bases and 4 bases, there was a span of 5 bases. Germline V gene sequence: CDR1 SGHTA, CDR2 FQGNSA. This CDR3 has 12 amino acids. The CDR3 sequence is CASSWENQPQHF. DNA for the CDR3: TGTGCCAGCAGCTGGGAAAATCAGCCCCAGCATTTT.

This sequence joins TRBV9 and TRBJ1-5; D uncertain. The germline CDR1 and CDR2 sequences are SGDLS and YYNGEE. The V gene lost 3 bases and the J gene lost 9 bases, with 10 bases spanning the gap. This CDR3 contains 12 residues. CDR3 DNA sequence: TGTGCCAGCAGCGCCGATGCAGGGCCCCAGCATTTT. Protein sequence: CASSADAGPQHF. Full variable domain (remainder filled in from reference TRBV9 and TRBJ1-5): DSGVTQTPKHLITATGQRVTLRCSPRSGDLSVYWYQQSLDQGLQFLIQYYNGEERAKGNILERFSAQQFPDLHSELNLSSLELGDSALYFCASSADAGPQHFGDGTRLSIL.

This clone showed up just once. The V gene is TRBV7-9, the J gene TRBJ2-1; TRBD2 matches 10 bases. Germline loops: CDR1 SEHNR, CDR2 FQNEAQ (reference sequence). Trimming removed 5 bases from V and 3 bases from J; junction bases left unmatched: 7. This CDR3 is 16 amino acids long. CDR3 nucleotides: TGTGCCAGCAGCACTCGACTAGCGGGCAGCTACAATGAGCAGTTCTTC. As protein: CASSTRLAGSYNEQFF.

The chain carries TRBV5-1 and TRBJ2-7; 10 bases line up with TRBD1. The CDR3 runs 14 residues. Losses at the gene ends were 5 bases for V and 5 bases for J; bases not matched to a gene: 7. Germline lookup yields CDR1 SGHRS and CDR2 YFSETQ. CDR3 in DNA: TGCGCCAGCAGGTTACCCGGGACAGGGGACGAGCAGTACTTC. This codes for CASRLPGTGDEQYF.

This chain connects TRBV5-1 to TRBJ2-5; D unresolved. Germline V gene lookup returns CDR1 SGHRS and CDR2 YFSETQ. V was shortened by 0 bases and J by 0 bases, with 9 bases between the two germline ends. The CDR3 is 15 amino acids. CDR3 amino acids: CASSLDMGNQETQYF. The CDR3 coding sequence is TGCGCCAGCAGCTTGGACATGGGGAACCAAGAGACCCAGTACTTC.

The CDR3 nucleotides are TGTGCCAGCAGTTTCGGGGGTTCTAGCACAGATACGCAGTATTTT. It codes for CASSFGGSSTDTQYF. The chain employs TRBV27 and TRBJ2-3; weak D call: TRBD2 (6 bases). V gave up 3 bases and J gave up 0 bases, with 10 bases separating them. Germline V gene lookup returns CDR1 MNHEY and CDR2 SMNVEV (reference sequence). The CDR3 contains 15 residues.

The chain has TRBV30 and TRBJ2-3; possibly TRBD2 for D (6 bases). The CDR3 runs 13 residues. V lost 4 bases and J lost 2, with 10 bases in between. Germline loops: CDR1 GTSNPN, CDR2 SVGIG (reference sequence). The CDR3 loop is CAWIGGNTDTQYF. Written as DNA, the CDR3 is TGTGCCTGGATAGGCGGGAACACAGATACGCAGTATTTT.

V is TRBV18 and J is TRBJ1-5, with TRBD1 matching 9 bases. The J segment lost 6 bases and the V segment lost 0 bases, leaving 6 bases of the junction unmatched. This CDR3 comprises 16 residues. Germline assignment: CDR1 KGHSH and CDR2 LQKENI. CDR3: CASSPPGTGFVQPQHF. CDR3 in DNA: TGTGCCAGCTCACCACCCGGGACAGGGTTCGTTCAGCCCCAGCATTTT.

The rearrangement links TRBV28 to TRBJ2-7; 7 nucleotides align to TRBD2. The CDR3 consists of 14 residues. CDR1 is MDHEN and CDR2 is SYDVKM in the germline V gene. The junction had 5 bases not matched to a gene; V was cut back by 2 bases and J by 4 bases. CDR3 amino acids: CASSLAGEDYEQYF. In DNA form, the CDR3 reads TGTGCCAGCAGTTTAGCGGGAGAAGATTACGAGCAGTACTTC.

V usage is TRBV5-1 and J usage is TRBJ2-1, with a weak D call TRBD2 (6 bases). Between the trimmed V and J ends, which lost 5 bases and 8 bases, there was a span of 20 bases. This CDR3 comprises 15 residues. Germline loops: CDR1 SGHRS, CDR2 YFSETQ. The CDR3 region is CASSIRDGGRDEQFF. In DNA, the CDR3 is TGCGCCAGCAGTATCCGGGACGGGGGTAGGGATGAGCAGTTCTTC.

This clone came up once. The chain is built from TRBV5-1 and TRBJ2-5, with 7 positions matching TRBD2. Germline CDR1 SGHRS, CDR2 YFSETQ. V lost 2 bases and J lost 5; bases outside the gene matches: 6. CDR3 length equals 14 residues. The CDR3 coding sequence is TGCGCCAGCAGCTTAGGACTAGGCGGGGAGACCCAGTACTTC. It is translated as CASSLGLGGETQYF.

The CDR3 nucleotides read TGTGCCAGTAGTATAGGGCAGACCCGGAACACCGGGGAGCTGTTTTTT. Translating gives CASSIGQTRNTGELFF. The chain joins TRBV19 to TRBJ2-2; no clear D gene. This CDR3 comprises 16 residues. Trimming cost V 1 base and J 1 base, with 10 bases left between them. Germline V gene data show CDR1 as LNHDA and CDR2 as SQIVND (reference sequence).